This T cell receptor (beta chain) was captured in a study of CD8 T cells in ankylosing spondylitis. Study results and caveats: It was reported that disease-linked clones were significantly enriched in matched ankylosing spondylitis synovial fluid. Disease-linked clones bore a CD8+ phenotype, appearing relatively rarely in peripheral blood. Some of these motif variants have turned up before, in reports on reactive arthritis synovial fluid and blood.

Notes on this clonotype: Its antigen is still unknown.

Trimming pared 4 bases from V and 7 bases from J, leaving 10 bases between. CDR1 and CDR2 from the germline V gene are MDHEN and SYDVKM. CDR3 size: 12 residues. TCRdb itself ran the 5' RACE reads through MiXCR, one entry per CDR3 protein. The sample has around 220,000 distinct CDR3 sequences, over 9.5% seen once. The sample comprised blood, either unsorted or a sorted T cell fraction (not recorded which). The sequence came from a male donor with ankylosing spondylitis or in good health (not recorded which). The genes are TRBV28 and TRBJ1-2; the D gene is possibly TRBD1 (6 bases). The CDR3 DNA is TGTGCCAGCAGTTCGTCGACAGGTGGCTACACCTTC. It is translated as CASSSSTGGYTF.